This T cell receptor (beta chain) was found in a study of blood T cells in healthy people across ages. This clonotype appeared a few times. Its target is not known. PBMCs numbering at least 6.5 million were isolated per sample. CDR1 and CDR2 (germline): MNHEY, SVGEGT. The CDR3 consists of 13 residues. Trimming pared 6 bases from V and 4 bases from J, leaving 10 bases between. With a J-beta primer mix and a sample-barcoded 5' primer, a second PCR ran 7 to 11 cycles. One entry per CDR3 protein, called by TCRdb with MiXCR from the 5' RACE reads. The data show about 1.6 million distinct CDR3 sequences, with about 35% seen just once and roughly 12% held by the top ten. Broader study findings: Diversity estimates from one million T cells were considered underestimates. TCR beta diversity per million T cells fell roughly linearly with age. What prevented conclusive comparison of naive and antigen-experienced cells was that PBMCs were unsorted.

The sequenced sample consisted of blood. The TCR was taken from a woman aged 25 to 39 in good health. J is TRBJ1-5 and V is TRBV6-2 or TRBV6-3, with D possibly TRBD1 on 5 matching bases. Written as DNA, the CDR3 is TGTGCCAGCAGCCGACAGCCTAATCAGCCCCAGCATTTT. It codes for CASSRQPNQPQHF.